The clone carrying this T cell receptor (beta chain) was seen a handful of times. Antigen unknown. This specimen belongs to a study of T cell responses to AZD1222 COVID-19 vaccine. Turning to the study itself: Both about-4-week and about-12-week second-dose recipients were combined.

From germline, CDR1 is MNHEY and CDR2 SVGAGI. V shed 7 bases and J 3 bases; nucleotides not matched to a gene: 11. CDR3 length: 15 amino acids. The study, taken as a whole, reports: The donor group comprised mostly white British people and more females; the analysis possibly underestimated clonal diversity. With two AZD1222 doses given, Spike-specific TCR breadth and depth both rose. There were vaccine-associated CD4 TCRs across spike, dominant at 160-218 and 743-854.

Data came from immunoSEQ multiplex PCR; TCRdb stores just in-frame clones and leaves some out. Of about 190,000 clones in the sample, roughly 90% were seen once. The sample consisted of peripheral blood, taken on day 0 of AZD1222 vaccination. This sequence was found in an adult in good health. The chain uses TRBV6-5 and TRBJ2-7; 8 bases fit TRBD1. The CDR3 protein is CASTRGWTGNYEQYF. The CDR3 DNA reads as TGTGCCAGCACCAGGGGATGGACAGGGAACTACGAGCAGTACTTC.